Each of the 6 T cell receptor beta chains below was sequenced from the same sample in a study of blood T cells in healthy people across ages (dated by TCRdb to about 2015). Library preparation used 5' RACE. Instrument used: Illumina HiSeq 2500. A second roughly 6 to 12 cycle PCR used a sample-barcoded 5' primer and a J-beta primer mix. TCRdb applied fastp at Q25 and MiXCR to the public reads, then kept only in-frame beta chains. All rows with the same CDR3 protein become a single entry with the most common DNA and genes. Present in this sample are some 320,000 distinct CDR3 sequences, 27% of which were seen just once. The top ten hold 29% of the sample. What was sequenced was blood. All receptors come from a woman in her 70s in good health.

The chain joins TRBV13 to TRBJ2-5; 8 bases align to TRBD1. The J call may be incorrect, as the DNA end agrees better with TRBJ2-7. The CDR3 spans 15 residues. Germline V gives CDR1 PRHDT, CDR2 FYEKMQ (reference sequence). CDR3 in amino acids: CASSQHRQGSDEQYF. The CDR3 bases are TGTGCCAGCAGCCAGCACAGACAGGGGTCCGACGAGCAGTACTTC.

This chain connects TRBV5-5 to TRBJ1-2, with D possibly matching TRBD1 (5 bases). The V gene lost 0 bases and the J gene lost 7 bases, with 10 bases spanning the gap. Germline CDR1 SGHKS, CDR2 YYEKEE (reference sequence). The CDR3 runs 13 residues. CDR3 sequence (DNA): TGTGCCAGCAGCTTGGCGCAGAGGGGTGGCTACACCTTC. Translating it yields CASSLAQRGGYTF.

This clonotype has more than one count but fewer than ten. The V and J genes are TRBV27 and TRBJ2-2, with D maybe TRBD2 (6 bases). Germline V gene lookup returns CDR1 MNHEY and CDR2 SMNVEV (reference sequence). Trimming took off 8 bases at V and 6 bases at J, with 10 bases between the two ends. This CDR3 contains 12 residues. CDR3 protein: CASSREAGELFF. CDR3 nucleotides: TGTGCCAGCTCGAGGGAGGCCGGGGAGCTGTTTTTT.

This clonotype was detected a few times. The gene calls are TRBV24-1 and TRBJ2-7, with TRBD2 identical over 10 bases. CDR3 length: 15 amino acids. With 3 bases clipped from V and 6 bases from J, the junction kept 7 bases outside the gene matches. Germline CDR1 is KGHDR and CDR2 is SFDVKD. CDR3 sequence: CATSDPAGGKGEQYF. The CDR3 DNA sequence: TGTGCCACCAGTGATCCAGCGGGAGGGAAGGGCGAGCAGTACTTC.

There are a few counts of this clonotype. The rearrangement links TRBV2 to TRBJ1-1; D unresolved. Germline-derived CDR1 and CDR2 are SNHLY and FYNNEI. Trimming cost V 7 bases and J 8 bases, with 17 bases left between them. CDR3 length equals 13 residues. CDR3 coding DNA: TGTGCCAGCAACCGGGTCCCCACCGGGGAAGCTTTCTTT. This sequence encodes CASNRVPTGEAFF.

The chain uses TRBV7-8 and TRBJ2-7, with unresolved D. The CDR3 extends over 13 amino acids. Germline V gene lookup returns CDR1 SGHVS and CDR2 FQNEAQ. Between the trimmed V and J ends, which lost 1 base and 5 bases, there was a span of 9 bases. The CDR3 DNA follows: TGTGCCAGCAGCTTAGGATTAGAAAACGAGCAGTACTTC. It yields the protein CASSLGLENEQYF.